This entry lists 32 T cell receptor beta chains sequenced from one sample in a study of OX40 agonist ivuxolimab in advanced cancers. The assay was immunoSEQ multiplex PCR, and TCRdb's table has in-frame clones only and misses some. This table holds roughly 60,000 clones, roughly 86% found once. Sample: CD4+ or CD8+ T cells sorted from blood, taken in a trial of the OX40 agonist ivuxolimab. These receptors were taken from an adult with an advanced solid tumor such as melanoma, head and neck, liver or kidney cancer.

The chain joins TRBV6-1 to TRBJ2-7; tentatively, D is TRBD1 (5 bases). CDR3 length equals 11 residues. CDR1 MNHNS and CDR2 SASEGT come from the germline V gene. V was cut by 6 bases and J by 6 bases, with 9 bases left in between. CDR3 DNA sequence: TGTGCCAGCAGCACAGGTCTCGAGCAGTACTTC. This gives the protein CASSTGLEQYF.

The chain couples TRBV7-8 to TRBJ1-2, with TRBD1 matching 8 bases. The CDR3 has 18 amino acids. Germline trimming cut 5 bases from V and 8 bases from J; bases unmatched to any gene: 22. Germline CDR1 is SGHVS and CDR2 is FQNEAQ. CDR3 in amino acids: CASSKLSRTGQGSGGYTF. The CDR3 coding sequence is TGTGCCAGCAGCAAACTGTCGCGGACAGGACAGGGTTCGGGGGGCTACACCTTC.

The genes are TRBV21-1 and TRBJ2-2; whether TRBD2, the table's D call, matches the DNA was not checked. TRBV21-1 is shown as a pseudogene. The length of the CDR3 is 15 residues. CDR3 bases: TGTGCCAGCAGCATAGCGGGGGGGCAGTACGGGGAGCTGTTTTTT. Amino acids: CASSIAGGQYGELFF.

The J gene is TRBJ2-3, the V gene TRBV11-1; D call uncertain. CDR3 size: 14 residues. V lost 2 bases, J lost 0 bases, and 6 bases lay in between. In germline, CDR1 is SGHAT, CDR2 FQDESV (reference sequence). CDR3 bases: TGTGCCAGCAGCTTATTTTCAAGCACAGATACGCAGTATTTT. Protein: CASSLFSSTDTQYF.

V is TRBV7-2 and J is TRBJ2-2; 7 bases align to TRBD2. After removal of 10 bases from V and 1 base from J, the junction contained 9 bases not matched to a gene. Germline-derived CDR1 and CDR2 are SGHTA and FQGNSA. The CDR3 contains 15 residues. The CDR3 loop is CAISPGGLNTGELFF. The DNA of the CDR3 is TGTGCCATCTCCCCGGGGGGATTGAACACCGGGGAGCTGTTTTTT.

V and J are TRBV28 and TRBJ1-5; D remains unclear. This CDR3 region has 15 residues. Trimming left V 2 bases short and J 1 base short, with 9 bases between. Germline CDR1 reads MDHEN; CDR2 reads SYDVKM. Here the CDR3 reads CASSLGQWSNQPQHF. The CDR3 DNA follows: TGTGCCAGCAGTTTAGGGCAGTGGAGCAATCAGCCCCAGCATTTT.

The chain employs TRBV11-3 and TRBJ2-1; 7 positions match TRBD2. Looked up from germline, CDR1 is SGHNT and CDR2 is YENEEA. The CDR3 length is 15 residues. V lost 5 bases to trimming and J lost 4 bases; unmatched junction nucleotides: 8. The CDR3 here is CASSLGLSGYNEQFF. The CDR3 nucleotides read TGTGCCAGCAGCCTGGGACTAAGTGGATACAATGAGCAGTTCTTC.

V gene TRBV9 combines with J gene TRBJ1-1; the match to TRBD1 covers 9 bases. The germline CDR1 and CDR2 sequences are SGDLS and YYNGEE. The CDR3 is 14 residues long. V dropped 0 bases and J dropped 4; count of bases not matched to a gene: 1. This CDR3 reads CASSVVTGGTEAFF. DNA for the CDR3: TGTGCCAGCAGCGTAGTGACAGGGGGCACTGAAGCTTTCTTT.

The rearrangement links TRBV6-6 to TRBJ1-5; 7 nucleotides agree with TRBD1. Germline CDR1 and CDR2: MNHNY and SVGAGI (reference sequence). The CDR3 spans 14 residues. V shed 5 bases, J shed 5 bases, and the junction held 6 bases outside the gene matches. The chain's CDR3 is CASSLQGTHQPQHF. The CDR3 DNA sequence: TGTGCCAGCAGTCTACAGGGGACGCATCAGCCCCAGCATTTT.

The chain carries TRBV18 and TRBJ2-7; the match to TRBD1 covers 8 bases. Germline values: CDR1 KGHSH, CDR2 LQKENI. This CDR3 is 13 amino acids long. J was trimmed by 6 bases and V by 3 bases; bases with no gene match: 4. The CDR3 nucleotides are TGTGCCAGCTCACCCACCGGGACAGGCGAGCAGTACTTC. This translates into CASSPTGTGEQYF.

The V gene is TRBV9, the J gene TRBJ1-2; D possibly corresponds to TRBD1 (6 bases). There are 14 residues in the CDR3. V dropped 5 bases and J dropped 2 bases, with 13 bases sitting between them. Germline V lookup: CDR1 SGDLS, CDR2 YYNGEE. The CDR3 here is CASRHSGVNYGYTF. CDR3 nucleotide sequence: TGTGCCAGCAGGCACTCAGGGGTCAACTATGGCTACACCTTC.

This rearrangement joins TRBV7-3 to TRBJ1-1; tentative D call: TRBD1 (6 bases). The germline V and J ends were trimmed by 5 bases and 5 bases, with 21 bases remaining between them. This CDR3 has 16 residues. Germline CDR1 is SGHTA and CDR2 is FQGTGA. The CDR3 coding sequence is TGTGCCAGCAGCCCGGGGACACGGGGGTTGCTGACTGAAGCTTTCTTT. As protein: CASSPGTRGLLTEAFF.

This CDR3 reads CAISTARNTEAFF. CDR3 nucleotides: TGTGCCATCAGCACAGCCCGGAACACTGAAGCTTTCTTT. The J gene is TRBJ1-1, the V gene TRBV10-3; no firm D call. This CDR3 spans 13 amino acids. CDR1 is ENHRY, CDR2 SYGVKD, per germline. Trimming took off 6 bases at V and 1 base at J, with 9 bases between the two ends.

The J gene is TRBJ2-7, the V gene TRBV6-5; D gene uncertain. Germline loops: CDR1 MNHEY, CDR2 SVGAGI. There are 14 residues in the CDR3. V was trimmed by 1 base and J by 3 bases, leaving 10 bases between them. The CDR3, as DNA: TGTGCCAGCAGTTACTTCGGATCTAACTACGAGCAGTACTTC. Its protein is CASSYFGSNYEQYF.

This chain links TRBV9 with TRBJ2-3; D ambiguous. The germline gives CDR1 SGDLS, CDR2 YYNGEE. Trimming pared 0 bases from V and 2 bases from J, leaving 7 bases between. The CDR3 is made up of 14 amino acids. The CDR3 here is CASSVGSITDTQYF. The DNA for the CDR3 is TGTGCCAGCAGCGTAGGATCAATCACAGATACGCAGTATTTT.

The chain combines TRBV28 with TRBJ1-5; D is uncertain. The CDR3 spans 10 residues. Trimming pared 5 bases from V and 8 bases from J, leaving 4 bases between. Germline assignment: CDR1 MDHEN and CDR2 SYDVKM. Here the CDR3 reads CASSREPQHF. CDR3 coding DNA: TGTGCCAGCAGTCGGGAGCCCCAGCATTTT.

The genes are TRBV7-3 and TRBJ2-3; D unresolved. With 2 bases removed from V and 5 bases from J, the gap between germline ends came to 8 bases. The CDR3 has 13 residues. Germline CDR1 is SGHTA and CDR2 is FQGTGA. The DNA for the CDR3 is TGTGCCAGCAGCTTACTGGACGGAGATACGCAGTATTTT. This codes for CASSLLDGDTQYF.

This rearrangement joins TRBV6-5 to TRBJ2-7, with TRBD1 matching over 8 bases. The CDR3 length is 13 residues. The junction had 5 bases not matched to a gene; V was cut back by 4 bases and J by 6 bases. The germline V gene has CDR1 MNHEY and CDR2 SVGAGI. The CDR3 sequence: CASSLGTGSEQYF. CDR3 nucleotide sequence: TGTGCCAGCAGTTTGGGGACAGGCTCCGAGCAGTACTTC.

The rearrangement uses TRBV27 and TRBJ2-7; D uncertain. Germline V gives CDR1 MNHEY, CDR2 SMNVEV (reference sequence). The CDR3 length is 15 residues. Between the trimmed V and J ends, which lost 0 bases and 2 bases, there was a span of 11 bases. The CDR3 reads CASSLSAGRPYEQYF. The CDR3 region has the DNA TGTGCCAGCAGTTTATCCGCCGGAAGACCCTACGAGCAGTACTTC.

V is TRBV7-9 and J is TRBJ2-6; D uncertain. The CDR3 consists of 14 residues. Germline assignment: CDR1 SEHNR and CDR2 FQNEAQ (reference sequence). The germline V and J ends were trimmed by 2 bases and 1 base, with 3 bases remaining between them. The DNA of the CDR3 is TGTGCCAGCAGCTTATTTTCTGGGGCCAACGTCCTGACTTTC. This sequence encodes CASSLFSGANVLTF.

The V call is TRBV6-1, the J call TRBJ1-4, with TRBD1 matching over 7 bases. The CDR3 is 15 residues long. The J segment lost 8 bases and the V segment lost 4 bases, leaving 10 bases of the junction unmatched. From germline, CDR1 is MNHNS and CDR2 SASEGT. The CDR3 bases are TGTGCCAGCAGTGTTAGACAGGGTGGGGGAGAAAAACTGTTTTTT. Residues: CASSVRQGGGEKLFF.

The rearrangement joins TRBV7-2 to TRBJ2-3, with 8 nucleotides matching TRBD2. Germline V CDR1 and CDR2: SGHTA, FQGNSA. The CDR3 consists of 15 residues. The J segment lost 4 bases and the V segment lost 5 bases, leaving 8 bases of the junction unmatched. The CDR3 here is CASSEGLAGPDTQYF. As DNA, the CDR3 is TGTGCCAGCAGCGAAGGACTAGCCGGGCCAGATACGCAGTATTTT.

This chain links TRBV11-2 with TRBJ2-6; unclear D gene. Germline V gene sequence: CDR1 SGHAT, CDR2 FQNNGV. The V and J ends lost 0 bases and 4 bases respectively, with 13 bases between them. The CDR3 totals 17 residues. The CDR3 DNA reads TGTGCCAGCAGCTTAGATCTAGAGGCTGCCGGGGCCAACGTCCTGACTTTC. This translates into CASSLDLEAAGANVLTF. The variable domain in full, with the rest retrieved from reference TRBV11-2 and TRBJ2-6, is EAGVAQSPRYKIIEKRQSVAFWCNPISGHATLYWYQQILGQGPKLLIQFQNNGVVDDSQLPKDRFSAERLKGVDSTLKIQPAKLEDSAVYLCASSLDLEAAGANVLTFGAGSRLTVL.

CDR3 amino acids: CASSQDSTYHSNQPQHF. The CDR3 DNA follows: TGCGCCAGCAGCCAAGATTCGACGTACCATAGCAATCAGCCCCAGCATTTT. The chain joins TRBV4-1 to TRBJ1-5; D gene unclear. CDR1 and CDR2 (germline): MGHRA, YSYEKL. The CDR3 spans 17 residues. The V gene lost 0 bases and the J gene lost 0 bases, with 12 bases spanning the gap.

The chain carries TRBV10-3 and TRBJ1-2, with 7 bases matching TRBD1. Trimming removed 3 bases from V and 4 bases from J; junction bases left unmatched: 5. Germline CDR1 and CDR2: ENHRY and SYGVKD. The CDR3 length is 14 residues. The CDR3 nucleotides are TGTGCCATCAGTGACGGGAGGGACAGCTATGGCTACACCTTC. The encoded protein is CAISDGRDSYGYTF.

The CDR3 nucleotides are TGCGCCAGCAGCTTGGCCCCATGGGGGAATGAAAAACTGTTTTTT. Its protein product is CASSLAPWGNEKLFF. The chain carries TRBV5-1 and TRBJ1-4; possible D gene TRBD1, 5 bases. V was clipped by 0 bases and J by 5 bases, with 11 bases between them. Germline V lookup: CDR1 SGHRS, CDR2 YFSETQ. CDR3 length: 15 residues.

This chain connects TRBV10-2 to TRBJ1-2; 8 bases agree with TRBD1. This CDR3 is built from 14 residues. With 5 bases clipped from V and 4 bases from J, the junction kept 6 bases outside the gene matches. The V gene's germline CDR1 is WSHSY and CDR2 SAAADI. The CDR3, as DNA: TGCGCCAGCAGTCTCGACAGGGGAAGCTATGGCTACACCTTC. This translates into CASSLDRGSYGYTF.

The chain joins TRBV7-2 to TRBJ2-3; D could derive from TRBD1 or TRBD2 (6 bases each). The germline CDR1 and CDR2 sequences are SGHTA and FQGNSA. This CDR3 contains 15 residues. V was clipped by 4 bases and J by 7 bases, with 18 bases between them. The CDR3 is CASSSQMGGVNTQYF. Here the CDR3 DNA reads TGTGCCAGCAGCTCCCAGATGGGGGGCGTAAATACGCAGTATTTT.

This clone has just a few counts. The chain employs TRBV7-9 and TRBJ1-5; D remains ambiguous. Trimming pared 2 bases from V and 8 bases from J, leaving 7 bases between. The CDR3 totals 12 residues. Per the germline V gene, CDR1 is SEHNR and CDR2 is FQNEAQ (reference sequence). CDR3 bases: TGTGCCAGCAGCTTACCCGGGGAGCCCCAGCATTTT. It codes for CASSLPGEPQHF. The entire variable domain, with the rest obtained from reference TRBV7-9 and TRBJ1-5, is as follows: DTGVSQNPRHKITKRGQNVTFRCDPISEHNRLYWYRQTLGQGPEFLTYFQNEAQLEKSRLLSDRFSAERPKGSFSTLEIQRTEQGDSAMYLCASSLPGEPQHFGDGTRLSIL.

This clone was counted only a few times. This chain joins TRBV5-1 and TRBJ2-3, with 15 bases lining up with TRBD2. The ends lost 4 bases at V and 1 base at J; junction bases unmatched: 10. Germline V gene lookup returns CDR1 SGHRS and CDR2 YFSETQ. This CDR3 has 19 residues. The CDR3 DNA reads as TGCGCCAGCAGCAGCCTGGGACTAGCGGGGGGTAGCGGCACAGATACGCAGTATTTT. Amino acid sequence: CASSSLGLAGGSGTDTQYF.

CDR3 in amino acids: CASTTNGGWETQYF. CDR3 DNA: TGTGCCAGCACGACTAACGGGGGATGGGAGACCCAGTACTTC. The chain uses TRBV28 and TRBJ2-5; D might be TRBD2 (6 bases). V lost 7 bases to trimming and J lost 5 bases, with 17 bases between them. CDR1 is MDHEN and CDR2 is SYDVKM in the germline V gene. This CDR3 is built from 14 residues.

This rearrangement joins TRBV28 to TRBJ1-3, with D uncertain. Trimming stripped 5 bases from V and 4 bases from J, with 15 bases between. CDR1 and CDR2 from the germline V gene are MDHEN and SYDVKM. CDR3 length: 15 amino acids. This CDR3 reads CASSRIPGFGNTIYF. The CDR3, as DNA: TGTGCCAGCAGTCGAATACCGGGGTTCGGAAACACCATATATTTT.